The entry that follows covers one TCR beta chain sequence. Using immunoSEQ multiplex PCR, the repertoire was profiled, and TCRdb retains in-frame clones only, with some absent. Of some 76,000 clones detected, roughly nine tenths appear once; the ten largest clones hold around 9.5%. This entry is derived from a study of control samples from healthy donors and cancer patients. Specimen: PBMCs. This receptor was obtained from a woman aged 50 to 65 with colorectal cancer.

The CDR3 coding sequence is TGCGCCAGCAGCCAAGAGTTCGGGGCTTATGGCTACACCTTC. Protein: CASSQEFGAYGYTF. The V gene is TRBV4-3, the J gene TRBJ1-2; D is perhaps TRBD1 (5 bases). CDR3 length: 14 residues. Germline V CDR1 and CDR2: LGHNA, YSLEER. V was pared by 0 bases and J by 5 bases, with 10 bases between.